These 26 T cell receptor beta chains were all obtained from the same sample, sequenced in a study of a mutant IDH1 vaccine in newly diagnosed glioma. Clones were read by immunoSEQ multiplex PCR, and TCRdb kept only the in-frame ones, dropping some. The sample lists tens of thousands of clones, roughly 85% occurring once. Described time point: baseline, week 1 (first vaccination visit). The treatment is: pre-vaccination baseline after standard-of-care therapy. The input for sequencing was PBMCs, taken from a glioma patient treated with radiotherapy, temozolomide or both. Receptors were obtained from a woman in her 50s with glioma.

This clone is deemed medium-sized. This sequence joins TRBV9 and TRBJ1-5; D is undetermined. The V end was cut by 0 bases, the J end by 4 bases, with 8 bases between. This CDR3 has 14 amino acids. Germline V lookup: CDR1 SGDLS, CDR2 YYNGEE. The CDR3 bases are TGTGCCAGCAGCGTAGGGCAGAGGAATCAGCCCCAGCATTTT. This sequence encodes CASSVGQRNQPQHF.

V usage is TRBV19 and J usage is TRBJ1-1; D is possibly TRBD1 (5 bases). V was trimmed by 4 bases and J by 3 bases, leaving 12 bases between them. Germline loops: CDR1 LNHDA, CDR2 SQIVND (reference sequence). There are 14 residues in the CDR3. The CDR3 reads CASSTAREYTEAFF. Written as DNA, the CDR3 is TGTGCCAGTAGTACCGCCAGGGAGTACACTGAAGCTTTCTTT.

A few counts support this clone. V and J are TRBV5-4 and TRBJ1-2; possible D gene TRBD1, 6 bases. CDR1 is SGHNT and CDR2 is YYREEE in the germline V gene (reference sequence). V lost 1 base to trimming and J lost 6 bases, with 16 bases between them. This CDR3 region has 15 residues. This CDR3 reads CASSLLNRDRDGYTF. CDR3 bases: TGTGCCAGCAGCTTGTTAAACAGGGATCGGGATGGCTACACCTTC. The variable domain in full, completed from reference TRBV5-4 and TRBJ1-2, reads ETGVTQSPTHLIKTRGQQVTLRCSSQSGHNTVSWYQQALGQGPQFIFQYYREEENGRGNFPPRFSGLQFPNYSSELNVNALELDDSALYLCASSLLNRDRDGYTFGSGTRLTVV.

This sequence joins TRBV5-6 and TRBJ1-4; D gene ambiguous. The CDR3 extends over 13 amino acids. Trimming removed 0 bases at V and 10 bases at J, with 10 bases between. Looked up from germline, CDR1 is SGHDT and CDR2 is YYEEEE. CDR3 loop: CASSLGEGGKLFF. The CDR3 DNA reads as TGTGCCAGCAGCTTGGGAGAGGGCGGAAAACTGTTTTTT.

The chain joins TRBV5-1 to TRBJ2-1; D remains ambiguous. There are 16 residues in the CDR3. The germline V gene encodes CDR1 SGHRS and CDR2 YFSETQ. V lost 2 bases to trimming and J lost 0 bases, with 12 bases between them. This CDR3 is CASSLVGESSYNEQFF. The CDR3 DNA follows: TGCGCCAGCAGCTTAGTAGGAGAGAGCTCCTACAATGAGCAGTTCTTC.

This clone turned up a few times. This sequence joins TRBV19 and TRBJ1-6; D unclear. Trimming took 5 bases from V and 6 from J, leaving 5 bases between them. The germline V gene has CDR1 LNHDA and CDR2 SQIVND (reference sequence). The CDR3 runs 12 residues. The CDR3 reads CASSLSNSPLHF. The CDR3 DNA is TGTGCCAGTAGTCTCTCTAATTCACCCCTCCACTTT.

The chain has TRBV2 and TRBJ2-2, with 7 bases aligning to TRBD1. This CDR3 is built from 16 residues. Germline V gene data show CDR1 as SNHLY and CDR2 as FYNNEI. The J segment lost 0 bases and the V segment lost 8 bases, leaving 9 bases of the junction unmatched. The CDR3 DNA reads TGTGCCAGCGTCCCCGGGACAGTTCCGAACACCGGGGAGCTGTTTTTT. Protein: CASVPGTVPNTGELFF.

The chain couples TRBV4-1 to TRBJ2-2; no firm D call. The V end was cut by 0 bases, the J end by 3 bases, with 11 bases between. The V gene's germline CDR1 is MGHRA and CDR2 YSYEKL. The CDR3 totals 16 residues. CDR3 in amino acids: CASSQDSVSYTGELFF. In DNA, the CDR3 is TGCGCCAGCAGCCAAGACTCGGTATCTTACACCGGGGAGCTGTTTTTT.

V usage is TRBV7-9 and J usage is TRBJ1-1; D not resolved. CDR3 length: 13 amino acids. V shed 5 bases and J shed 1 base, with 8 bases lying between them. CDR1 is SEHNR and CDR2 is FQNEAQ in the germline V gene (reference sequence). The CDR3, as DNA: TGTGCCAGCAGCGGGCAGTCGAACACTGAAGCTTTCTTT. Amino acids: CASSGQSNTEAFF.

This clone was recorded only once. This rearrangement joins TRBV6-4 to TRBJ2-1; 8 bases fit TRBD2. Germline CDR1 is MRHNA and CDR2 is SNTAGT. After removal of 10 bases from V and 7 bases from J, the junction contained 12 bases not matched to a gene. The CDR3 runs to 14 residues. The CDR3 protein is CATKSGLASNEQFF. The CDR3 DNA reads TGTGCCACGAAATCCGGACTAGCTTCAAATGAGCAGTTCTTC.

V gene TRBV5-5 combines with J gene TRBJ1-2; unclear D gene. There are 13 residues in the CDR3. Germline lookup yields CDR1 SGHKS and CDR2 YYEKEE (reference sequence). Trimming removed 4 bases at V and 3 bases at J, with 10 bases between. In nucleotides, the CDR3 is TGTGCCAGCAGCCTCGGGCAGGACTATGGCTACACCTTC. Protein product: CASSLGQDYGYTF.

In this sample, this clone turned up a few times. The J gene is TRBJ2-2, the V gene TRBV11-2; tentative D call: TRBD2 (5 bases). The CDR3 is 11 residues long. V lost 7 bases, J lost 8 bases, and 8 bases lay in between. Germline V lookup: CDR1 SGHAT, CDR2 FQNNGV. The CDR3 nucleotides read TGTGCCAGCACCTCGGGGGGGGAGCTGTTTTTT. This gives the protein CASTSGGELFF.

In nucleotides, the CDR3 is TGTGCCAGCAGGGGATCGACAGGGGATCCTGAAGCTTTCTTT. This sequence encodes CASRGSTGDPEAFF. This rearrangement joins TRBV6-1 to TRBJ1-1, with 8 bases aligning to TRBD1. CDR3 size: 14 residues. The germline CDR1 and CDR2 sequences are MNHNS and SASEGT. V lost 6 bases to trimming and J lost 6 bases; unmatched junction nucleotides: 9.

V usage is TRBV21-1 and J usage is TRBJ2-7; TRBD2 reflects the table's D call only, with no check against the DNA. TRBV21-1 is recorded as a pseudogene. There are 15 residues in the CDR3. Here the CDR3 reads CASSTRGGGNYEQYF. CDR3 nucleotide sequence: TGTGCCAGCAGCACCCGGGGAGGGGGGAACTACGAGCAGTACTTC.

This chain joins TRBV30 and TRBJ2-7; TRBD2 matches at 11 bases. V shed 4 bases, J shed 5 bases, and the junction held 4 bases outside the gene matches. Germline V CDR1 and CDR2: GTSNPN, SVGIG (reference sequence). The CDR3 length is 13 residues. CDR3 protein: CAWTASGGNEQYF. CDR3 DNA sequence: TGTGCCTGGACCGCTAGCGGGGGGAACGAGCAGTACTTC.

This clone is a singleton in its sample. The chain uses TRBV5-1 and TRBJ2-2, with D tentatively TRBD1 or TRBD2 (6 bases each). The CDR3 covers 15 residues. Germline V gives CDR1 SGHRS, CDR2 YFSETQ. Trimming removed 2 bases from V and 3 bases from J, with 11 bases in between. The CDR3 is CASSFGGVDTGELFF. In nucleotides, the CDR3 is TGCGCCAGCAGCTTCGGGGGCGTGGACACCGGGGAGCTGTTTTTT. Filled out from reference TRBV5-1 and TRBJ2-2, the complete variable domain reads KAGVTQTPRYLIKTRGQQVTLSCSPISGHRSVSWYQQTPGQGLQFLFEYFSETQRNKGNFPGRFSGRQFSNSRSEMNVSTLELGDSALYLCASSFGGVDTGELFFGEGSRLTVL.

The chain links TRBV11-2 to TRBJ1-2; D is uncertain. The CDR3 runs to 16 residues. Trimming took 4 bases from V and 4 from J, leaving 19 bases between them. Germline CDR1 and CDR2: SGHAT and FQNNGV. The CDR3 sequence: CASSWAAGRPSYGYTF. In nucleotides, the CDR3 is TGTGCCAGCAGCTGGGCGGCGGGGAGACCCTCCTATGGCTACACCTTC.

V and J are TRBV6-1 and TRBJ2-5, with D uncertain. CDR1 and CDR2 from the germline V gene are MNHNS and SASEGT. Trimming pared 5 bases from V and 3 bases from J, leaving 10 bases between. The CDR3 length is 13 residues. The DNA for the CDR3 is TGTGCCAGCAGTCGTCTAGGGAAAGAGACCCAGTACTTC. Encoded protein: CASSRLGKETQYF.

J is TRBJ2-3 and V is TRBV27; possibly TRBD2 for D (6 bases). With 7 bases removed from V and 6 bases from J, the gap between germline ends came to 20 bases. The germline V gene encodes CDR1 MNHEY and CDR2 SMNVEV (reference sequence). The CDR3 sequence is 15 residues long. The DNA for the CDR3 is TGTGCCAGCACCTTAGGAGGGGCCGGTAGGGATACGCAGTATTTT. Protein product: CASTLGGAGRDTQYF.

This chain joins TRBV28 and TRBJ2-7, with D possibly being TRBD1 or TRBD2 (6 bases each). V lost 1 base, J lost 7 bases, and 14 bases lay in between. CDR3 length equals 14 residues. CDR1 and CDR2 (germline): MDHEN, SYDVKM. CDR3 nucleotides: TGTGCCAGCAGTTTATATCGGGGGCTGAGAGAGCAGTACTTC. Its protein is CASSLYRGLREQYF.

The chain recombines TRBV11-3 with TRBJ2-5; D might be TRBD2 (5 bases). The CDR3 length is 13 residues. V lost 2 bases and J lost 7, with 11 bases in between. Germline loops: CDR1 SGHNT, CDR2 YENEEA. The CDR3 loop reads CASSLRFGGTQYF. CDR3 coding DNA: TGTGCCAGCAGCTTACGATTTGGAGGGACCCAGTACTTC.

This clone was counted a single time. The rearrangement links TRBV19 to TRBJ1-1; D may be TRBD1 (6 bases). The germline V gene encodes CDR1 LNHDA and CDR2 SQIVND (reference sequence). Trimming left V 7 bases short and J 1 base short, with 19 bases between. The CDR3 extends over 16 amino acids. The CDR3 sequence is CASNHVEGGWNTEAFF. The CDR3 DNA reads as TGTGCCAGTAATCACGTTGAGGGGGGGTGGAACACTGAAGCTTTCTTT.

This chain links TRBV10-3 with TRBJ1-5; 8 positions agree with TRBD1. The CDR3 spans 15 residues. The germline V gene has CDR1 ENHRY and CDR2 SYGVKD. The junction had 11 bases not matched to a gene; V was cut back by 10 bases and J by 3 bases. The CDR3 spells CATDDGQGDNQPQHF. The CDR3 DNA reads as TGTGCCACAGACGACGGACAGGGAGACAATCAGCCCCAGCATTTT.

V is TRBV2 and J is TRBJ1-1; D is possibly TRBD1 (5 bases). The CDR3 extends over 16 amino acids. Germline V gene data show CDR1 as SNHLY and CDR2 as FYNNEI. The V end lost 1 base, the J end lost 0 bases, and 12 bases lay between the germline ends. CDR3 region: CASSEGQGWVNTEAFF. In DNA, the CDR3 is TGTGCCAGCAGTGAAGGCCAGGGATGGGTGAACACTGAAGCTTTCTTT.

The chain recombines TRBV6-1 with TRBJ1-1, with D perhaps matching TRBD1 (6 bases). The CDR3 contains 15 residues. The V gene lost 4 bases and the J gene lost 2 bases, with 14 bases spanning the gap. From germline, CDR1 is MNHNS and CDR2 SASEGT. The CDR3 loop is CASSAPGQLNTEAFF. DNA for the CDR3: TGTGCCAGCAGTGCCCCCGGACAGCTAAACACTGAAGCTTTCTTT.

The chain carries TRBV23-1 and TRBJ2-6; D is undetermined. TRBV23-1 is noted as an ORF with a role that remains uncertain. V shed 8 bases and J shed 0 bases, with 8 bases lying between them. This CDR3 is built from 14 residues. In DNA form, the CDR3 reads TGCGCCAGCCCTCAAAACTCTGGGGCCAACGTCCTGACTTTC. Amino acids: CASPQNSGANVLTF.